The clone carrying this TCR beta chain was picked up a small number of times. Its antigen is unknown. This sample is drawn from a study of chemoradiotherapy in HPV16-positive cancers. General observations from the study: Candidate HPV-specific clones and E7-related TCR motifs grew in tumor during treatment. HPV-specific T cells were functionally defined from only a couple of HPV16-positive patients. In HPV16-positive patients, HPV-responsive T-cell expansion tracked better recurrence-free survival.

The repertoire was sequenced with immunoSEQ multiplex PCR; TCRdb's copy has only in-frame clones and lacks some. The sample shows some 10,000 clones, around 75% of them seen only once. Over chemoradiotherapy, repertoires were sampled more than once. The sequencing here drew on tumor tissue, taken from a patient who underwent chemoradiotherapy. This clonotype was obtained from a human donor with HPV-associated anogenital cancer.

The CDR3 region is CASSLSADRGRRGELFF. CDR3 bases: TGTGCCAGCAGTTTATCCGCGGACAGGGGGCGACGCGGGGAGCTGTTTTTT. V gene TRBV28 combines with J gene TRBJ2-2; 11 bases line up with TRBD1. J was trimmed by 7 bases and V by 1 base; bases with no gene match: 8. Germline V gene data show CDR1 as MDHEN and CDR2 as SYDVKM. This CDR3 is 17 amino acids long.